The clone carrying this TCR beta chain was found many times. Its target is unknown. At one boundary the junction diverges from the germline segment, which might be a read error. All patients were untreated before thyroid surgery. Original processing notes: Clinicopathological groups differed in CDR3, with these differences serving to build a distant-metastasis classifier for papillary thyroid cancer. Using MiXCR, TCRdb reanalyzed the PCR reads. What appears here as the V and J calls and clone size reflects TCRdb's work, not the paper's. The sample has roughly 75,000 clones; about an eighth are singletons. These data are taken from a study of metastatic and nonmetastatic thyroid tumors. Study-level information: Repertoire comparison spanned blood and tumor or nodule tissue of malignant and benign thyroid patients.

Study-wide results and caveats: Benign nodules were reported to have significantly lower TCR beta diversity than malignant thyroid tumors, in blood and tumor.

The germline V gene encodes CDR1 ENHRY and CDR2 SYGVKD. This CDR3 contains 13 residues. Sequenced input: tumor tissue. This chain connects TRBV10-3 to TRBJ2-7; 7 bases map to TRBD2. The origin of this receptor is a female donor with papillary thyroid cancer or a benign thyroid nodule (not recorded which). Some clones in this sample may be carry-over from other donors' samples. The CDR3: CAVSEQGGYEQYF. CDR3 DNA: TGTGCCGTCAGTGAGCAGGGAGGGTACGAGCAGTACTTC.